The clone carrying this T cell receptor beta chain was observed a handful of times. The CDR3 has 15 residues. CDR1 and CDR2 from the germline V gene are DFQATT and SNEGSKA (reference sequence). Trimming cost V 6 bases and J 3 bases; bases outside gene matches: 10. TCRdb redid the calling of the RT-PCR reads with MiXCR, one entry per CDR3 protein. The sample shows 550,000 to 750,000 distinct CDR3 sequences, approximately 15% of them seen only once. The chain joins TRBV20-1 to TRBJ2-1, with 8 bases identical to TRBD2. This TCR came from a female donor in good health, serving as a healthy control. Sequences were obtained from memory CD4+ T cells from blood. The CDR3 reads CSAISHGTSYNEQFF. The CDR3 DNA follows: TGCAGTGCCATCAGCCACGGGACTAGCTACAATGAGCAGTTCTTC.